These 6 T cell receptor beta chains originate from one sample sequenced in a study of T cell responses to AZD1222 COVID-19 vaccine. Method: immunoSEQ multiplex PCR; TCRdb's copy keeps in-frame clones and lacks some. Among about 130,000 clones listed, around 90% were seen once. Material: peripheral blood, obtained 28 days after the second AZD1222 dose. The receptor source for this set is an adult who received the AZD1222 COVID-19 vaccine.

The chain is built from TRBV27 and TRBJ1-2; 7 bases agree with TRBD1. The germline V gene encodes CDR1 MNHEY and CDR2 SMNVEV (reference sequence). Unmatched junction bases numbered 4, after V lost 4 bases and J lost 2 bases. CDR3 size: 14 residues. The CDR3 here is CASSSDRTNYGYTF. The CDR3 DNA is TGTGCCAGCAGTTCGGACAGGACAAACTATGGCTACACCTTC.

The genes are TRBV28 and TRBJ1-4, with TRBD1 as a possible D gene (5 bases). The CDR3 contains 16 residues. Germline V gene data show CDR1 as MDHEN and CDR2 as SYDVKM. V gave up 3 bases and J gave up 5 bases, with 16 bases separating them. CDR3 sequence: CASSLSWVGENEKLFF. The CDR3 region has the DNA TGTGCCAGCAGTTTGAGCTGGGTGGGGGAGAATGAAAAACTGTTTTTT.

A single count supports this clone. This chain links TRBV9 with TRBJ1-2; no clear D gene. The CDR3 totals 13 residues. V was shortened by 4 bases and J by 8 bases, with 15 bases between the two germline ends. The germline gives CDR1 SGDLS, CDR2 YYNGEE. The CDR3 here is CASSFADKVGYTF. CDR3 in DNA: TGTGCCAGCAGCTTCGCCGACAAGGTCGGCTACACCTTC.

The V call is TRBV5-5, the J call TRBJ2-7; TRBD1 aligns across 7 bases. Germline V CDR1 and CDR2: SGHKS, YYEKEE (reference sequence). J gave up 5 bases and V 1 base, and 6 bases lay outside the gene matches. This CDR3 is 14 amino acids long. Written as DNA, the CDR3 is TGTGCCAGCAGCTTGATTACAGGGGTGAACGAGCAGTACTTC. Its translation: CASSLITGVNEQYF.

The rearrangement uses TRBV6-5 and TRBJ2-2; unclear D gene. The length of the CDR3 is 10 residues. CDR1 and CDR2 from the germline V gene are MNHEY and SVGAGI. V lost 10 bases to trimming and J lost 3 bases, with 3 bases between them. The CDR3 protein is CATDTGELFF. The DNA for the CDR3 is TGTGCCACTGACACCGGGGAGCTGTTTTTT.

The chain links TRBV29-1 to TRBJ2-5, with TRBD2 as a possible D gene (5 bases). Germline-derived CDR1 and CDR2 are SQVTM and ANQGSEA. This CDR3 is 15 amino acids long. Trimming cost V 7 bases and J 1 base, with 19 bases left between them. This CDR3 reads CSAAGAGNGQETQYF. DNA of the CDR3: TGCAGCGCCGCCGGCGCGGGTAACGGCCAAGAGACCCAGTACTTC. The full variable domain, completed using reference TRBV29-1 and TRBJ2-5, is SAVISQKPSRDICQRGTSLTIQCQVDSQVTMMFWYRQQPGQSLTLIATANQGSEATYESGFVIDKFPISRPNLTFSTLTVSNMSPEDSSIYLCSAAGAGNGQETQYFGPGTRLLVL.